Described below is a single T cell receptor (beta chain) sequence and its context. The data originate from a study of PD-L1 blockade in urothelial cancer. As to time point: pretreatment peripheral blood. The CDR3 totals 13 residues. Germline-derived CDR1 and CDR2 are KGHSY and FQNENV. V lost 2 bases to trimming and J lost 4 bases; unmatched junction nucleotides: 1. The method was immunoSEQ multiplex PCR; TCRdb's version includes in-frame clones alone and lacks a portion of them. The table includes about 130,000 clones, around 85% detected once. The input for sequencing was PBMCs, taken around atezolizumab (anti-PD-L1) treatment. This clonotype was sampled from a man aged 50 to 59 with urothelial cancer. J is TRBJ1-2 and V is TRBV16, with 7 bases identical to TRBD1. The CDR3, as DNA: TGTGCCAGCAGCCAAACAGGGGTCTATGGCTACACCTTC. Protein sequence: CASSQTGVYGYTF.